This T cell receptor beta chain emerged from a study of T cell responses to AZD1222 COVID-19 vaccine. Findings of the study overall: Donors in the cohort were predominantly white British and more often female, and clonal diversity was possibly underestimated. Nearly half of spike-specific TCRs reportedly go after variant regions that carry no mutations. No day 14 peak samples; only post-peak repertoires were characterized.

Assay used: immunoSEQ multiplex PCR; TCRdb lists only in-frame clones, some missing. This sample has some 250,000 clones; around 93% occur once, and the top ten carry less than 0.65%. The CDR3 is made up of 14 amino acids. V shed 5 bases and J shed 7 bases, with 15 bases lying between them. CDR1 SGHAT and CDR2 FQNNGV come from the germline V gene. Of note for this clone: Its antigen is currently unknown.

Whether given at about 4 or about 12 weeks, second doses were pooled. Material: peripheral blood, obtained 28 days after the second AZD1222 dose. The sequence came from an adult who received the AZD1222 COVID-19 vaccine. The gene calls are TRBV11-2 and TRBJ1-5; D is perhaps TRBD1 (6 bases). CDR3 nucleotides: TGTGCCAGCAGCCCTACAGGGCCTCGACAGCCCCAGCATTTT. It specifies CASSPTGPRQPQHF.